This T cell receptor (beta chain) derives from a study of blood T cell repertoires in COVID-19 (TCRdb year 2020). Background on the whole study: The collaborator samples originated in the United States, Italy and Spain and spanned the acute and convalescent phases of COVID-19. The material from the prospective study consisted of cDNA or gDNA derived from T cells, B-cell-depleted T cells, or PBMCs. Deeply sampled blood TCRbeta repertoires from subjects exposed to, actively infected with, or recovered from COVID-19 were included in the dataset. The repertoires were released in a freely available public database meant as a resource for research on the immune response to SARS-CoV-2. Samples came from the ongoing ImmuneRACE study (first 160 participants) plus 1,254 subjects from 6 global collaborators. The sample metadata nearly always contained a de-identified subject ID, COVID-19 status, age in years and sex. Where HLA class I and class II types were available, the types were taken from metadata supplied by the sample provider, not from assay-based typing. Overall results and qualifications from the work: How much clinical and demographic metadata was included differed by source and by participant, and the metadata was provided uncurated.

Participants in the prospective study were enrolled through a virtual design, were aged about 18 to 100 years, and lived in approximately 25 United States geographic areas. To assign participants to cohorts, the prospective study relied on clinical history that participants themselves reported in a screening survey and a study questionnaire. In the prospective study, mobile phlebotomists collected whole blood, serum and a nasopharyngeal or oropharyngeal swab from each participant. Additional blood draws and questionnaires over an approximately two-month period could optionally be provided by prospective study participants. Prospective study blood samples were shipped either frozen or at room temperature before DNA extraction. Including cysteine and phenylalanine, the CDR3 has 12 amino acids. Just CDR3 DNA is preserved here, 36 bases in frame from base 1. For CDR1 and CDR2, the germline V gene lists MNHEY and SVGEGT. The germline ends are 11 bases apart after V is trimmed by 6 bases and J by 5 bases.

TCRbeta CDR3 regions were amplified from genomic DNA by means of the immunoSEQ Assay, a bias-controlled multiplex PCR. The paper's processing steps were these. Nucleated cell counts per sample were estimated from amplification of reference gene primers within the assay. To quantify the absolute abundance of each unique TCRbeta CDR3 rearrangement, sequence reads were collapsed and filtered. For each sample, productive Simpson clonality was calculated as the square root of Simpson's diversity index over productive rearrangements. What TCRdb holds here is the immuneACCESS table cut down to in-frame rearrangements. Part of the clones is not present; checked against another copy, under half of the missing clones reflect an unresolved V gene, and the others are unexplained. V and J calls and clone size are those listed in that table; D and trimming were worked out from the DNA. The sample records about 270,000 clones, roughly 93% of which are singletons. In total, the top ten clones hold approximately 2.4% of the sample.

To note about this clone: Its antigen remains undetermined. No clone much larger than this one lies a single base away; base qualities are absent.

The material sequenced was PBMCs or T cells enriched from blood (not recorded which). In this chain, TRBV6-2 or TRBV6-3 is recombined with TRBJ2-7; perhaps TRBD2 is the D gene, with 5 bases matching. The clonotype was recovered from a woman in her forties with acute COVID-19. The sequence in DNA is TGTGCCAGCAGCCAAGCCGGGGACGAGCAGTACTTC. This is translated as CASSQAGDEQYF.